This T cell receptor beta chain was identified during a study of metastatic and nonmetastatic thyroid tumors. Overall study context: Repertoire comparisons spanned blood and tumor or nodule tissue from malignant and benign thyroid patients. Study-wide results and limits: Reports indicated that malignant thyroid tumors showed significantly higher TCR beta diversity than benign nodules did, in blood and tumor.

Note on this clone: Its target is unknown.

This CDR3 is 15 amino acids long. Germline V gene data show CDR1 as MNHEY and CDR2 as SMNVEV (reference sequence). V was cut by 3 bases and J by 7 bases, with 15 bases left in between. Original data processing: For papillary thyroid cancer, a distant-metastasis classifier was constructed from CDR3 differences observed across clinicopathological groups. TCRdb called clones again from the PCR reads with MiXCR. TCRdb, not the original authors, processed these V and J calls. The sample contains under 20,000 clones, about a third of which appear only once. Every patient underwent thyroid surgery untreated.

The sequenced sample was tumor tissue. This chain uses TRBV27 with TRBJ2-2, with D uncertain. The TCR sequence derives from a female donor with papillary thyroid cancer or a benign thyroid nodule (not recorded which). Some clones in this sample may be carry-over from other donors' samples. The DNA for the CDR3 is TGTGCCAGCAGTTTCCGGCGGACCATGGACGGGGAGCTGTTTTTT. This translates into CASSFRRTMDGELFF.